This entry features one TCR beta chain sequence. The antigen remains unidentified. These data originate in a study of graft-versus-host responses after intestinal transplantation. Turning to the study itself: Transplants were multivisceral, liver-intestinal, or isolated intestinal. Following induction with anti-thymocyte globulin, all recipients were given tacrolimus and steroids for approximately three years.

The repertoire was sequenced with immunoSEQ multiplex PCR; TCRdb's copy has only in-frame clones and lacks some. Of 40,000 to 55,000 clones in the sample, approximately 84% were seen once. CDR3 length: 15 residues. CDR1 is SNHLY, CDR2 FYNNEI, per germline. Between the trimmed V and J ends, which lost 5 bases and 1 base, there was a span of 11 bases. Study-level points and caveats: GvH clones detected in recipient marrow included some appearing first in ileum or blood.

Source: unstimulated CD4+ T cells sorted from spleen or lymph node cells, taken before transplant. The rearrangement links TRBV2 to TRBJ2-2; D may match TRBD1 or TRBD2 (5 bases each). The sequence was collected from a human donor who was the organ donor for an intestinal transplant. CDR3 sequence: CASSYSGRNTGELFF. DNA of the CDR3: TGTGCCAGCAGTTATTCGGGACGGAACACCGGGGAGCTGTTTTTT.